A single T cell receptor beta chain is shown here with its context. Antigen specificity is unknown. Germline lookup yields CDR1 SEHNR and CDR2 FQNEAQ (reference sequence). Unmatched junction bases numbered 7, after V lost 5 bases and J lost 5 bases. The CDR3 loop spans 14 amino acids. This entry is derived from a study of shared clonotypes between healthy human individuals. About the research overall: Per donor, CD8 memory used one plate, CD8 naive used two, CD4 memory used three and CD4 naive used three.

Whole-study results and caveats: Measured sharing among donors was expected to vary with sequencing depth.

The assay was immunoSEQ multiplex PCR, and TCRdb's table has in-frame clones only and misses some. Among about 1 million clones listed, 75% to 80% were seen once. Input material: memory CD4+ T cells from PBMCs. Subset noted: CD45RA-negative fraction. This chain connects TRBV7-9 to TRBJ2-5, with 8 bases identical to TRBD2. The sequence came from a young man in good health. Some clones in this sample may be carry-over from other donors' samples. Here the CDR3 reads CASSLTGGVETQYF. For the CDR3, the DNA is TGTGCCAGCAGCCTGACCGGGGGGGTCGAGACCCAGTACTTC.